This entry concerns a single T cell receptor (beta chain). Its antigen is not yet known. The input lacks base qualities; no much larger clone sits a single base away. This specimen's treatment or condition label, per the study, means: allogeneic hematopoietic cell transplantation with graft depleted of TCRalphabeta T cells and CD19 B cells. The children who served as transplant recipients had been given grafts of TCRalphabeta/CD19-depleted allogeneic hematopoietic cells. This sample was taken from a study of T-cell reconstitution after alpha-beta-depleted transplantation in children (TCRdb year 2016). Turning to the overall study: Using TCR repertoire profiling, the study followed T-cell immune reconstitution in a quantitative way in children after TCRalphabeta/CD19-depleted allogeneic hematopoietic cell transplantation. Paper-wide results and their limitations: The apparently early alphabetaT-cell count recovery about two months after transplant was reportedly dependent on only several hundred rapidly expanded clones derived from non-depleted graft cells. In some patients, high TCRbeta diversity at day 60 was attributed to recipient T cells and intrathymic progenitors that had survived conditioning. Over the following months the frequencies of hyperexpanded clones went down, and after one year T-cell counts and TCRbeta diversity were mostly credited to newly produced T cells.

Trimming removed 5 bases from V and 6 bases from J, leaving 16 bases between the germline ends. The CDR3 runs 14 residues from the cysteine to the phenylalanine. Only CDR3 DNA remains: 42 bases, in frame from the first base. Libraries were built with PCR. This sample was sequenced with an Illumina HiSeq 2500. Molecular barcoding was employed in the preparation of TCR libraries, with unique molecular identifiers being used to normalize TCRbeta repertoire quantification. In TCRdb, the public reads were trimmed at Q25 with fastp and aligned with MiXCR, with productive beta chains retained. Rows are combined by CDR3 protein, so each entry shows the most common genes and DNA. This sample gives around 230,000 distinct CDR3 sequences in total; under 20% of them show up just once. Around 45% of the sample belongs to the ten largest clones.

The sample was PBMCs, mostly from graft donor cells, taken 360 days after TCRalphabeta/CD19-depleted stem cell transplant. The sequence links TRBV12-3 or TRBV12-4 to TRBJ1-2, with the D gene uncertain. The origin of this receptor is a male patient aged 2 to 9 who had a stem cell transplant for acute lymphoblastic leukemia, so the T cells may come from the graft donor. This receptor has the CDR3 CASSPFVWQNGYTF. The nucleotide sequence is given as TGTGCCAGCAGTCCGTTTGTCTGGCAGAATGGCTACACCTTC.